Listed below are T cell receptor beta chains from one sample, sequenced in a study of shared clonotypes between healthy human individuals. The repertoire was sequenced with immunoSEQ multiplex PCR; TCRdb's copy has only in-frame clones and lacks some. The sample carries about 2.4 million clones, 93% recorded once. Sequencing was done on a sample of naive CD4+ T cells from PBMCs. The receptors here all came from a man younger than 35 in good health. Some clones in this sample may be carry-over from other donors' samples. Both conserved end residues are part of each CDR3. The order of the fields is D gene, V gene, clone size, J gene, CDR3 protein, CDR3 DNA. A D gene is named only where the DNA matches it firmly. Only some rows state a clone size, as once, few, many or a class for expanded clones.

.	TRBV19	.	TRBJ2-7	CASRVSGAGSYEQYF	TGTGCCAGTAGGGTTAGCGGAGCTGGATCCTACGAGCAGTACTTC
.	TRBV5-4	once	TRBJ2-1	CASSSLEGDPYNEQFF	TGTGCCAGCAGCTCCTTGGAGGGAGATCCCTACAATGAGCAGTTCTTC
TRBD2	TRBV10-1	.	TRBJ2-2	CASSGRNTGELFF	TGCGCCAGTAGCGGGAGGAACACCGGGGAGCTGTTTTTT
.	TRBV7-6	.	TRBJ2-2	CASSPLPGAGELFF	TGTGCCAGCAGCCCCCTCCCTGGTGCCGGGGAGCTGTTTTTT
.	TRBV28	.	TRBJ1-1	CASSLNPLWGPWGQFAFF	TGTGCCAGCAGTTTAAACCCCCTTTGGGGGCCCTGGGGGCAGTTCGCTTTCTTT
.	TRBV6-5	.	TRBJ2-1	CASSSSGRSYNEQFF	TGTGCCAGCAGTTCTTCTGGTCGTTCCTACAATGAGCAGTTCTTC
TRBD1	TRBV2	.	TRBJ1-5	CASRLIPTRGLEPQHF	TGTGCCAGCAGACTAATCCCCACCAGGGGGCTGGAGCCCCAGCATTTT
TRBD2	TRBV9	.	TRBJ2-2	CASNLAGVPTGELFF	TGTGCCAGCAACCTAGCGGGAGTCCCGACCGGGGAGCTGTTTTTT
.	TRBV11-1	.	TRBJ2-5	CASSSGPRGETQYF	TGTGCCAGCAGCTCCGGGCCTAGGGGGGAGACCCAGTACTTC
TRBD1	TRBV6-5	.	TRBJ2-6	CASSRDRGNNVLTF	TGTGCCAGCAGTCGGGACAGAGGTAACAACGTCCTGACTTTC
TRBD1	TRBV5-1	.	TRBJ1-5	CASSEGQGASNQPQHF	TGCGCCAGCAGCGAGGGACAGGGGGCTAGCAATCAGCCCCAGCATTTT
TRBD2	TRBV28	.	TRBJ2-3	CASSVAGGRTDTQYF	TGTGCCAGCAGCGTAGCGGGAGGACGCACAGATACGCAGTATTTT
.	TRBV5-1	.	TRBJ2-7	CASSLVGFHEQYF	TGCGCCAGCAGCTTGGTCGGGTTCCACGAGCAGTACTTC
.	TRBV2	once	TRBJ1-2	CASRKDGSLGYTF	TGTGCCAGCAGGAAGGACGGAAGCCTGGGCTACACCTTC
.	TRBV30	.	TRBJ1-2	CAWSVSNGYTF	TGTGCCTGGAGTGTCTCTAACGGCTACACCTTC
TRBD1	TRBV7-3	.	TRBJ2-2	CASRLSGGTGELFF	TGTGCCAGCAGGTTGTCAGGGGGCACCGGGGAGCTGTTTTTT
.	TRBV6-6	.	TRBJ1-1	CASSPNTEAFF	TGTGCCAGCAGCCCTAACACTGAAGCTTTCTTT
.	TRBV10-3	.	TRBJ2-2	CAISASGTGELFF	TGTGCCATCAGTGCGTCGGGGACCGGGGAGCTGTTTTTT
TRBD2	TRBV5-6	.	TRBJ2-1	CASTPSGSWRGEQFF	TGTGCCAGCACGCCTAGCGGGTCTTGGCGCGGTGAGCAGTTCTTC
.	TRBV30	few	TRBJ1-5	CAWSGQGGAQHF	TGTGCCTGGAGTGGCCAGGGTGGGGCCCAGCATTTT
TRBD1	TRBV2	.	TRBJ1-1	CASTTDRYTEAFF	TGTGCCAGCACCACGGACAGGTACACTGAAGCTTTCTTT
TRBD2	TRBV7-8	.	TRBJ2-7	CASSPPGLAGTYEQYF	TGTGCCAGCAGCCCACCGGGACTAGCGGGAACCTACGAGCAGTACTTC
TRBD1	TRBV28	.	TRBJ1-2	CASSSPGTGGEYGYTF	TGTGCCAGCAGTTCCCCCGGGACAGGGGGTGAGTATGGCTACACCTTC
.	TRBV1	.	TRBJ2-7	CTSSQDRRGHPSYEQYF	TGCACCAGCAGCCAAGATCGGAGGGGGCATCCTTCCTACGAGCAGTACTTC
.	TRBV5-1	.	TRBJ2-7	CASSLAPGRSSEQYF	TGCGCCAGCAGCTTGGCCCCAGGGAGGTCCTCCGAGCAGTACTTC
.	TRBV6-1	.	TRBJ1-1	CASGPYRERDTEAFF	TGTGCCAGCGGTCCCTACAGGGAAAGGGACACTGAAGCTTTCTTT
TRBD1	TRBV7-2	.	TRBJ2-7	CASSLTPGQGVYF	TGTGCCAGCAGCTTAACCCCGGGACAGGGGGTTTACTTC